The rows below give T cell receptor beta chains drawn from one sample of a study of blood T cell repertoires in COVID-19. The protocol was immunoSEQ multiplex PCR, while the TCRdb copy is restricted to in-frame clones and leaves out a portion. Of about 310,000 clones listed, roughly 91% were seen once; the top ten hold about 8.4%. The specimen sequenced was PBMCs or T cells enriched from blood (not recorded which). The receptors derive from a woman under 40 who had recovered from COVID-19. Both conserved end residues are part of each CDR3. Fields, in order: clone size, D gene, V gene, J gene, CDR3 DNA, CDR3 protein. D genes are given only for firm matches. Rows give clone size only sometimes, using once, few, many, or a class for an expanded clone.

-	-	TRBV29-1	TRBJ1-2	TGCAGCGTCTGGAATCGACTGGAGAACTATGGCTACACCTTC	CSVWNRLENYGYTF
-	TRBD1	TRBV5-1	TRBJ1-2	TGCGCCAGCAGCCCGGGACAGGGCTATGGCTACACCTTC	CASSPGQGYGYTF
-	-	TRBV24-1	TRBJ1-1	TGTGCCACCAGTGATGCGGGGGTGGAAGCTTTCTTT	CATSDAGVEAFF
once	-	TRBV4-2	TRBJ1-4	TGTGCCAGCAGCCAAGATGTACAGGATAATGAAAAACTGTTTTTT	CASSQDVQDNEKLFF
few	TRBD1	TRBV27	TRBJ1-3	TGTGCCAGCAGTTTAACCGGGACAGGGGGTGGAAACACCATATATTTT	CASSLTGTGGGNTIYF
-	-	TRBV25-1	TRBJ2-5	TGTGCCAGCAGTGAATACGGGATCCGGTCCCAAGAGACCCAGTACTTC	CASSEYGIRSQETQYF
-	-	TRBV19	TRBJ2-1	TGTGCCAGTAGTATTCAAACAGATACCTACAATGAGCAGTTCTTC	CASSIQTDTYNEQFF
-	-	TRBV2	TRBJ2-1	TGTGCCGGCAGTCGGGACACCTGGGTTGAGCAGTTCTTC	CAGSRDTWVEQFF
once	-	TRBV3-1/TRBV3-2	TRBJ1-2	TGTGCCAGCAGCCAAGCCAGGCGGGGGATCACCTTC	CASSQARRGITF
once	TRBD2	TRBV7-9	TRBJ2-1	TGTGCCAGCACCCCTGCGGCGGGAGCGTCCTACAATGAGCAGTTCTTC	CASTPAAGASYNEQFF
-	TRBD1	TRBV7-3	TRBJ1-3	TGTGCCAGCAAATCGTCAGGGGGAGCTGGAAACACCATATATTTT	CASKSSGGAGNTIYF
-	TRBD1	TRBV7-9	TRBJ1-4	TGTGCCAGCAGCTTCGAGGGAGGTTCACAGGGGGCGCGTGAAAAACTGTTTTTT	CASSFEGGSQGAREKLFF
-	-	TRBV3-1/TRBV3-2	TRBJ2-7	TGTGCCAGCAGCCAAGGCCTCCCACTAAGCTACGAGCAGTACTTC	CASSQGLPLSYEQYF
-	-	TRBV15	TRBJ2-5	TGTGCCACCAGCAGAGATCTGGGAGGCTTCCAAGAGACCCAGTACTTC	CATSRDLGGFQETQYF
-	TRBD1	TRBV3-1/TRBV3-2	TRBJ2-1	TGTGCCAGCAGCCGCAGCGAAGGGGGCGGGCCACGCCACTACAATGAGCAGTTCTTC	CASSRSEGGGPRHYNEQFF
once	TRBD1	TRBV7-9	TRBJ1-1	TGTGCCAGCAGCTCAACGGGACAGGAGAACACTGAAGCTTTCTTT	CASSSTGQENTEAFF
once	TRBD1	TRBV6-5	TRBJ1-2	TGTGCCAGCAGTATGGGGACAGGGGGAAACTATGGCTACACCTTC	CASSMGTGGNYGYTF
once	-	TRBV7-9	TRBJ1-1	TGTGCCAGCAGCTACAGTTATTCGAGCACTGAAGCTTTCTTT	CASSYSYSSTEAFF
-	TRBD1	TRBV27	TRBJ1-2	TGTGCCAGCAGTCCCCGACAGGGCTTTGGCTACACCTTC	CASSPRQGFGYTF
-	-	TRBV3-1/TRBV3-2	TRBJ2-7	TGTGCCAGCAGCCAAGACACAGGTCGGTACGAGCAGTACTTC	CASSQDTGRYEQYF
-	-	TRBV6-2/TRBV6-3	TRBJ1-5	TGTGCCAGCAGTCCCATCTTTGCCAGGACAGAGCTTTCCTATAGCAATCAGCCCCAGCATTTT	CASSPIFARTELSYSNQPQHF
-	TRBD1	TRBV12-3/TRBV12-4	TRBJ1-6	TGTGCCAGCGGACAGGGGGCAGGATCACCCCTCCACTTT	CASGQGAGSPLHF
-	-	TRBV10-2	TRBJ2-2	TGCGCCAGCACTAGTCGCACCGGGGAGCTGTTTTTT	CASTSRTGELFF
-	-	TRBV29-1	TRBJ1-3	TGCAGCGCCGTTCCAGGTCCGGACTCTGGAAACACCATATATTTT	CSAVPGPDSGNTIYF
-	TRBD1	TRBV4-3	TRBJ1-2	TGCGCCAGCAGCCAGCAACCGGACAGGCAATATGGCTACACCTTC	CASSQQPDRQYGYTF
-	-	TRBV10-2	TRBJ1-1	TGCGCCAGTAGCTCCCAGGGGAGAACTGAAGCTTTCTTT	CASSSQGRTEAFF
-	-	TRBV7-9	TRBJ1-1	TGTGCCAGCAGCTTAGCGGGGGGGAACACTGAAGCTTTCTTT	CASSLAGGNTEAFF
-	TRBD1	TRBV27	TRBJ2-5	TGTGCCAGCAGTCCCGCCGGGACAGGGGGGGAAGAGACCCAGTACTTC	CASSPAGTGGEETQYF
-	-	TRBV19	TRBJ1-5	TGTGCCAGTAGCCCCGAGAGGGAAGGTAATCAGCCCCAGCATTTT	CASSPEREGNQPQHF
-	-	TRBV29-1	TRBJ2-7	TGCAGCGTTTTCTTCCCAGGGGTCAACGAGCAGTACTTC	CSVFFPGVNEQYF
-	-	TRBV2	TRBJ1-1	TGTGCCAGCAGCTCGCAGGGGATGAACACTGAAGCTTTCTTT	CASSSQGMNTEAFF
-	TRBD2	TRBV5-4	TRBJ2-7	TGTGCCAGCAGCTTGATGGGCGGGAGCTACGAGCAGTACTTC	CASSLMGGSYEQYF
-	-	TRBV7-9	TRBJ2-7	TGTGCCAGCAGCTCACAAAGATTCCGAGGGTGGGAGCAGTACTTC	CASSSQRFRGWEQYF
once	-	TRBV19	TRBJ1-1	TGTGCCAGTAGTATATCCAGGGTTGGTTCGGCTGAAGCTTTCTTT	CASSISRVGSAEAFF
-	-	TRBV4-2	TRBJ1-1	TGTGCCAGCACCCTGGAGGGATTGGGCACTGAAGCTTTCTTT	CASTLEGLGTEAFF
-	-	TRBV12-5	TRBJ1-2	TGTGCTAGTGGTTTGGCTATCGGTATCTTAGCTAACTATGGCTACACCTTC	CASGLAIGILANYGYTF
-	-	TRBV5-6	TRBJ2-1	TGTGCCAGCAGCCGTTCGGGTACTCTCAATGAGCAGTTCTTC	CASSRSGTLNEQFF
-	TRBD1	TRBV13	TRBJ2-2	TGTGCCAGCAGCTTAGGACAGGGGGCAACCGGGGAGCTGTTTTTT	CASSLGQGATGELFF
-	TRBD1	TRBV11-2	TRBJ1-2	TGTGCCAGCAGCTCCCCGAGAGACAGGGAAGGCTACACCTTC	CASSSPRDREGYTF
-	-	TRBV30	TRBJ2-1	TGTGCCTGGGACCGGGACTCGCGCTACAATGAGCAGTTCTTC	CAWDRDSRYNEQFF
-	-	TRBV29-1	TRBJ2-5	TGCAGCGTCCACGGAATGGCAGGGTATTCAAGAGAGACCCAGTACTTC	CSVHGMAGYSRETQYF
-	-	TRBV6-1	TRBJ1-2	TGTGCCAGCAGTGACAGAAACTATGGCTACACCTTC	CASSDRNYGYTF
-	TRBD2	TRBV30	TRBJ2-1	TGTGCCTGGAGTATCGGTACTAGCGGGAGAGATGAGCAGTTCTTC	CAWSIGTSGRDEQFF
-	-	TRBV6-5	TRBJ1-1	TGTGCCAGCAATGGACATACTATGAACACTGAAGCTTTCTTT	CASNGHTMNTEAFF
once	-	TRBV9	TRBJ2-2	TGTGCCAGCAGCATAGCGGGACAGGCCACCGGGGAGCTGTTTTTT	CASSIAGQATGELFF
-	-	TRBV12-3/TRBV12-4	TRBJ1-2	TGTGCCAGCAGTTCGGACAGTCGGGGTGGCTACACCTTC	CASSSDSRGGYTF
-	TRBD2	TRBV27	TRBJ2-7	TGTGCCAGCAGTTCCCGCCGTCTAGCGGGGTACTACGAGCAGTACTTC	CASSSRRLAGYYEQYF
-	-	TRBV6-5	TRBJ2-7	TGTGCCAGCAGTTACGGCCCGACAGGCACGGCCTACGAGCAGTACTTC	CASSYGPTGTAYEQYF
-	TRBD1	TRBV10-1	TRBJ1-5	TGCGCCAGCAGTACAGGGGTTAATCAGCCCCAGCATTTT	CASSTGVNQPQHF
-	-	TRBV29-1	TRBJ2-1	TGCAGCGGGGGAGGGGGCCCCTACAATGAGCAGTTCTTC	CSGGGGPYNEQFF
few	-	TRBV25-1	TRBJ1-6	TGTGCCAGCAGTGAATACATTGGCAATTCACCCCTCCACTTT	CASSEYIGNSPLHF
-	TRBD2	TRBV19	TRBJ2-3	TGTGCCAGTGGTCGCGGGAGGGTGGGCACAGATACGCAGTATTTT	CASGRGRVGTDTQYF
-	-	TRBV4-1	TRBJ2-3	TGCGCCAGCAGTCGAGTGAGGGATACGCAGTATTTT	CASSRVRDTQYF
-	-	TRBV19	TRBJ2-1	TGTGCCAGTATCGGGAGCTCCTACAATGAGCAGTTCTTC	CASIGSSYNEQFF
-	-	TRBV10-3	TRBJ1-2	TGTGCCATCAGTGGGGAGGAAGGTGGCTACACCTTC	CAISGEEGGYTF